One and the same sample provided the 20 T cell receptor beta chains below, sequenced in a study of T cells in Graves' hyperthyroidism and ophthalmopathy (dated by TCRdb to the late 2010s). Libraries were constructed by multiplex PCR. The run used an Illumina HiSeq 2000. Amplification of TCR beta CDR3 regions was carried out from RNA transcripts. The first round of RT-PCR for the TCR CDR3 was performed with the HTBI primer set and the Qiagen OneStep RT-PCR kit. TCRdb cleaned the public reads at Q25 with fastp, built clones with MiXCR and kept in-frame beta chains. Rows with a matching CDR3 protein are joined into one entry that keeps the most common DNA and genes. The sample contains around 500,000 distinct CDR3 sequences, about 15% of them found a single time. About 17% of the sample belongs to the ten largest clones. What was sequenced was blood. The receptors were gathered from a woman between 18 and 30 years old with Graves' hyperthyroidism.

The J gene is TRBJ1-1, the V gene TRBV28; D gene unclear. Trimming took off 4 bases at V and 2 bases at J, with 14 bases between the two ends. Germline values: CDR1 MDHEN, CDR2 SYDVKM. This CDR3 is built from 15 residues. The chain's CDR3 is CASSSTDLTNTEAFF. The CDR3 DNA sequence: TGTGCCAGCAGTTCGACCGATTTAACAAACACTGAAGCTTTCTTT.

This clonotype has at least ten counts. The chain uses TRBV20-1 and TRBJ1-1; D is undetermined. CDR1 DFQATT and CDR2 SNEGSKA come from the germline V gene (reference sequence). V lost 5 bases to trimming and J lost 8 bases, with 12 bases between them. CDR3 length equals 11 residues. CDR3 region: CSAPRGGEAFF. CDR3 nucleotides: TGCAGTGCTCCCCGGGGAGGGGAAGCTTTCTTT.

This clonotype appeared many times. The chain employs TRBV12-3 or TRBV12-4 and TRBJ2-7; D gene ambiguous. Trimming left V 2 bases short and J 5 bases short, with 13 bases between. This CDR3 has 14 residues. CDR3 DNA: TGTGCCAGCAGTTTATATGCTGGGGATGACGAGCAGTACTTC. Translation: CASSLYAGDDEQYF.

This clonotype showed up many times. The chain is built from TRBV9 and TRBJ2-3, with D hard to call. Trimming pared 0 bases from V and 6 bases from J, leaving 8 bases between. The CDR3 sequence is 13 residues long. Germline V gives CDR1 SGDLS, CDR2 YYNGEE. The CDR3 DNA sequence: TGTGCCAGCAGCGTAGTCGTACAGGATACGCAGTATTTT. Protein sequence: CASSVVVQDTQYF.

CDR3 in amino acids: CASSEGTVHNSPLHF. The CDR3 DNA reads TGCGCCAGCAGCGAGGGGACAGTGCATAATTCACCCCTCCACTTT. The rearrangement links TRBV5-1 to TRBJ1-6; 7 nucleotides match TRBD1. The ends lost 4 bases at V and 5 bases at J; junction bases unmatched: 6. This CDR3 spans 15 amino acids. The germline V gene encodes CDR1 SGHRS and CDR2 YFSETQ.

Ten or more counts support this clonotype. This rearrangement joins TRBV9 to TRBJ1-1; D might be TRBD1 (6 bases). Per the germline V gene, CDR1 is SGDLS and CDR2 is YYNGEE. The CDR3 is 15 residues long. Between the trimmed V and J ends, which lost 4 bases and 1 base, there was a span of 14 bases. CDR3 residues: CASSPGGRANTEAFF. CDR3 nucleotides: TGTGCCAGCAGCCCGGGGGGCAGGGCGAACACTGAAGCTTTCTTT.

At least ten counts were recorded for this clonotype. V is TRBV2 and J is TRBJ2-7; D is perhaps TRBD1 (6 bases). Germline V CDR1 and CDR2: SNHLY, FYNNEI. The CDR3 has 12 residues. The V end was cut by 7 bases, the J end by 7 bases, with 14 bases between. The CDR3 DNA is TGTGCCAGCACCCGAGATGACAGGGAGCAGTACTTC. Protein product: CASTRDDREQYF.

Ten or more counts support this clonotype. The V gene is TRBV5-4, the J gene TRBJ2-1; no clear D gene. The CDR3 is 15 amino acids. CDR1 and CDR2 from the germline V gene are SGHNT and YYREEE (reference sequence). Between the trimmed V and J ends, which lost 0 bases and 5 bases, there was a span of 12 bases. This CDR3 is CASSLVAGANNEQFF. The CDR3 region has the DNA TGTGCCAGCAGCTTGGTAGCAGGAGCGAACAATGAGCAGTTCTTC.

This clonotype came up many times. J is TRBJ1-1 and V is TRBV5-6; D is uncertain. Germline V gene data show CDR1 as SGHDT and CDR2 as YYEEEE. The V and J ends lost 1 base and 4 bases respectively, with 11 bases between them. The CDR3 spans 14 residues. CDR3 loop: CASSLWGGGTEAFF. CDR3 nucleotide sequence: TGTGCCAGCAGCTTGTGGGGAGGCGGCACTGAAGCTTTCTTT.

This clonotype was counted at least ten times. CDR3 in amino acids: CAWSPPLGGGQPQHF. CDR3 sequence (DNA): TGTGCCTGGAGTCCTCCTCTGGGGGGCGGTCAGCCCCAGCATTTT. This chain uses TRBV30 with TRBJ1-5, with a weak D call TRBD1 (6 bases). The germline V and J ends were trimmed by 2 bases and 6 bases, with 17 bases remaining between them. The germline V gene has CDR1 GTSNPN and CDR2 SVGIG (reference sequence). The CDR3 is 15 amino acids.

This clonotype has more than one count but fewer than ten. The V call is TRBV20-1, the J call TRBJ2-5; D is unresolved. Trimming left V 0 bases short and J 4 bases short, with 12 bases between. Germline-derived CDR1 and CDR2 are DFQATT and SNEGSKA (reference sequence). The CDR3 totals 14 residues. The CDR3 protein is CSAREWSYRETQYF. DNA for the CDR3: TGCAGTGCTAGAGAATGGTCCTACCGAGAGACCCAGTACTTC.

This clonotype was counted at least ten times. This chain connects TRBV30 to TRBJ1-1, with unresolved D. Deletions cut 0 bases from V and 8 bases from J, with 10 bases between. This CDR3 spans 12 amino acids. Germline CDR1 reads GTSNPN; CDR2 reads SVGIG (reference sequence). This CDR3 is CAWSVGYPEAFF. Written as DNA, the CDR3 is TGTGCCTGGAGTGTGGGTTACCCCGAAGCTTTCTTT.

This clonotype was counted ten times or more. The genes are TRBV20-1 and TRBJ2-3; 12 nucleotides align to TRBD2. V shed 6 bases and J 1 base; nucleotides not matched to a gene: 5. Per the germline V gene, CDR1 is DFQATT and CDR2 is SNEGSKA (reference sequence). The CDR3 covers 15 residues. Here the CDR3 reads CSAPGLAGRTDTQYF. CDR3 DNA sequence: TGCAGTGCCCCTGGACTAGCGGGGCGCACAGATACGCAGTATTTT.

Ten or more counts support this clonotype. The chain combines TRBV12-3 or TRBV12-4 with TRBJ1-5; D is undetermined. The CDR3 runs 12 residues. With 3 bases removed from V and 6 bases from J, the gap between germline ends came to 6 bases. The CDR3 protein is CASSFMGQPQHF. The CDR3 nucleotides read TGTGCCAGCAGTTTCATGGGTCAGCCCCAGCATTTT.

This clonotype was found a few times. The chain recombines TRBV24-1 with TRBJ2-1; D might be TRBD1 or TRBD2, each matching 5 bases. Germline V gene sequence: CDR1 KGHDR, CDR2 SFDVKD. Trimming pared 4 bases from V and 0 bases from J, leaving 15 bases between. CDR3 length: 17 residues. The CDR3 protein is CATSDRTGTLSYNEQFF. CDR3 DNA sequence: TGTGCCACCAGTGACCGGACCGGGACCCTCTCCTACAATGAGCAGTTCTTC.

This clonotype was observed many times. The chain recombines TRBV5-1 with TRBJ1-1; TRBD1 might be the D (6 bases). V was trimmed by 5 bases and J by 5 bases, leaving 19 bases between them. Germline lookup yields CDR1 SGHRS and CDR2 YFSETQ. The CDR3 contains 15 residues. Here the CDR3 reads CASSVNSGENTEAFF. The CDR3 DNA is TGCGCCAGCAGTGTCAACTCAGGGGAGAATACTGAAGCTTTCTTT.

This clonotype was recorded at least ten times. CDR3 sequence: CASKVRGVTDTQYF. The DNA for the CDR3 is TGTGCCAGCAAAGTGAGGGGGGTGACAGATACGCAGTATTTT. The chain recombines TRBV2 with TRBJ2-3; D tentatively fits TRBD1 or TRBD2 (6 bases each). The CDR3 consists of 14 residues. Trimming stripped 7 bases from V and 3 bases from J, with 14 bases between. CDR1 and CDR2 (germline): SNHLY, FYNNEI.

This clonotype showed up many times. The rearrangement uses TRBV5-6 and TRBJ2-5; the match to TRBD2 covers 7 bases. The CDR3 is 14 amino acids. Per the germline V gene, CDR1 is SGHDT and CDR2 is YYEEEE. Unmatched junction bases numbered 4, after V lost 3 bases and J lost 2 bases. CDR3 DNA: TGTGCCAGCAGCTGGCGGGAGCCGCAAGAGACCCAGTACTTC. This translates into CASSWREPQETQYF. The full variable domain, its missing parts supplied by reference TRBV5-6 and TRBJ2-5, is DAGVTQSPTHLIKTRGQQVTLRCSPKSGHDTVSWYQQALGQGPQFIFQYYEEEERQRGNFPDRFSGHQFPNYSSELNVNALLLGDSALYLCASSWREPQETQYFGPGTRLLVL.

There are many counts of this clonotype. J is TRBJ1-5 and V is TRBV5-6; D uncertain. The V gene lost 3 bases and the J gene lost 3 bases, with 13 bases spanning the gap. There are 15 residues in the CDR3. Germline loops: CDR1 SGHDT, CDR2 YYEEEE. CDR3 in DNA: TGTGCCAGCAGCTCTTCAGCTGGCTCCAATCAGCCCCAGCATTTT. It yields the protein CASSSSAGSNQPQHF. Variable domain in full (rest from reference TRBV5-6 and TRBJ1-5): DAGVTQSPTHLIKTRGQQVTLRCSPKSGHDTVSWYQQALGQGPQFIFQYYEEEERQRGNFPDRFSGHQFPNYSSELNVNALLLGDSALYLCASSSSAGSNQPQHFGDGTRLSIL.

The chain carries TRBV3-1 and TRBJ2-3; D gene uncertain. V dropped 0 bases and J dropped 9 bases, with 13 bases sitting between them. This CDR3 is 14 amino acids long. The germline CDR1 and CDR2 sequences are LGHDT and YNNKEL (reference sequence). CDR3 in amino acids: CASSQEDPEGTQYF. CDR3 in DNA: TGTGCCAGCAGCCAAGAGGACCCCGAAGGGACGCAGTATTTT.